This TCR beta chain stems from a study of beta chain features in type 1 diabetes. General study results and limits: Among type 1 diabetes patients, VDJ junctions had fewer insertions and more deletions. Moderately but significantly shorter TCRB CDR3s were found in Type 1 diabetes patients in all four CD4+ subsets. A greater similarity of naive, central memory and Treg TCRB repertoires was seen among patients than among healthy donors.

Since all of the isolated RNA was reverse transcribed, expressed TCRB transcripts were what got sequenced. Assay used: immunoSEQ multiplex PCR; TCRdb lists only in-frame clones, some missing. The sample has 400,000 or so clones; over 9% are singletons. It was via CD45RO/CCR7/CD25/CD127/CD95/CD27 that CD4+ naive, central memory, regulatory and stem cell-like memory cells were sorted. Once sorted, every population was more than 95% pure. Looked up from germline, CDR1 is ENHRY and CDR2 is SYGVKD. The CDR3 is 15 residues long. V dropped 10 bases and J dropped 4 bases, with 22 bases sitting between them. This clone was counted only a few times. The antigen remains unidentified.

This chain joins TRBV10-3 and TRBJ1-2; weak D call: TRBD1 (5 bases). The source is a man younger than 45 with type 1 diabetes. The sequencing input was central memory CD4+ T cells from blood. The CDR3 DNA sequence: TGTGCCAGTAACGGTGGGGGTAGACTAATCTATGGCTACACCTTC. Protein sequence: CASNGGGRLIYGYTF.